This T cell receptor (beta chain) was retrieved from a study of blood T cells in healthy people across ages. The study's findings and limits: No conclusive comparison of naive versus antigen-experienced cells was possible with unsorted PBMCs.

This clonotype has a handful of counts. Its antigen is not known. Combining a sample-barcoded 5' primer with a J-beta primer mix, a second PCR ran for roughly 7 to 11 cycles. TCRdb re-derived calls from the 5' RACE reads in MiXCR, one entry per CDR3 protein. The sample consists of over 1,200,000 distinct CDR3 sequences, roughly 59% of them appearing once. Germline CDR1 is SGHRS and CDR2 is YFSETQ. V was pared by 4 bases and J by 2 bases, with 9 bases of the junction left unmatched. The CDR3 is 17 amino acids. The TCR comes from a man aged 18 to 29 in good health. The J gene is TRBJ2-3, the V gene TRBV5-1; 11 bases are shared with TRBD2. Sequenced material: blood. The CDR3 protein is CASSPLSSGGYTDTQYF. The CDR3 nucleotides read TGCGCCAGCAGCCCCCTATCTAGCGGGGGGTACACAGATACGCAGTATTTT.